The 29 T cell receptor beta chains in this list originate from one sample, sequenced in a study of blood T cell repertoires in COVID-19. Some clones are missing from TCRdb's copy, which holds only in-frame ones; the method was immunoSEQ multiplex PCR. The sample contains 97,000 or so clones, more than 85% of which appear only once. What was sequenced was peripheral blood. These receptors originate from a young man with acute or convalescent COVID-19.

The rearrangement links TRBV19 to TRBJ2-7, with TRBD2 identical over 11 bases. The ends lost 1 base at V and 3 bases at J; junction bases unmatched: 5. CDR3 length: 16 residues. From germline, CDR1 is LNHDA and CDR2 SQIVND (reference sequence). CDR3 DNA: TGTGCCAGTAGTATAGGCGGACTAGCGGGTTTCTACGAGCAGTACTTC. Its translation is CASSIGGLAGFYEQYF.

The V call is TRBV6-5, the J call TRBJ2-5, with 9 bases identical to TRBD1. The V and J ends lost 7 bases and 3 bases, in that order; junction bases with no gene match: 9. The CDR3 is 15 residues long. The germline V gene has CDR1 MNHEY and CDR2 SVGAGI. The CDR3 here is CASNHRGQVEETQYF. CDR3 DNA sequence: TGTGCCAGCAACCACAGGGGGCAGGTGGAAGAGACCCAGTACTTC.

The chain uses TRBV7-9 and TRBJ1-1; a possible D gene is TRBD1 (5 bases). The germline CDR1 and CDR2 sequences are SEHNR and FQNEAQ (reference sequence). Between the trimmed V and J ends, which lost 2 bases and 2 bases, there was a span of 9 bases. The CDR3 loop spans 14 amino acids. CDR3 protein: CASSLQGINTEAFF. Here the CDR3 DNA reads TGTGCCAGCAGCTTACAGGGTATCAACACTGAAGCTTTCTTT.

The chain joins TRBV19 to TRBJ1-4; perhaps TRBD1 as D (5 bases). The V gene lost 4 bases and the J gene lost 7 bases, with 16 bases spanning the gap. This CDR3 spans 15 amino acids. The germline CDR1 and CDR2 sequences are LNHDA and SQIVND (reference sequence). For the CDR3, the DNA is TGTGCCAGTAGTACCAGGCCAGGGAGGGTTGAAAAACTGTTTTTT. This sequence encodes CASSTRPGRVEKLFF.

The chain combines TRBV29-1 with TRBJ2-3; 10 bases match TRBD2. Germline CDR1 reads SQVTM; CDR2 reads ANQGSEA. The CDR3 consists of 15 residues. Trimming cost V 8 bases and J 2 bases; bases outside gene matches: 10. For the CDR3, the DNA is TGCAGCATCCGGACTAGCGGCACTAACACAGATACGCAGTATTTT. Encoded protein: CSIRTSGTNTDTQYF.

The J gene is TRBJ2-4, the V gene TRBV11-2, with D tentatively TRBD2 (5 bases). CDR1 is SGHAT, CDR2 FQNNGV, per germline. Trimming shortened V by 0 bases and J by 10 bases, and 19 bases separated the two germline ends. CDR3 length equals 16 residues. The CDR3 sequence is CASSLDRASPLGIQYF. The DNA for the CDR3 is TGTGCCAGCAGCTTAGATAGAGCTAGCCCACTGGGAATTCAGTACTTC.

The chain has TRBV6-5 and TRBJ1-1, with 8 bases lining up with TRBD1. Germline CDR1 reads MNHEY; CDR2 reads SVGAGI. CDR3 length: 13 residues. V lost 6 bases, J lost 5 bases, and 5 bases stayed unmatched. This CDR3 is CASRRQGKTEAFF. DNA for the CDR3: TGTGCCAGCAGGCGACAGGGGAAGACTGAAGCTTTCTTT.

The chain links TRBV6-1 to TRBJ2-1, with D perhaps matching TRBD1 (6 bases). Looked up from germline, CDR1 is MNHNS and CDR2 is SASEGT. The germline V and J ends were trimmed by 2 bases and 2 bases, with 19 bases remaining between them. This CDR3 is built from 18 residues. In DNA form, the CDR3 reads TGTGCCAGCAGTGAAATTATCGGACAGTTGGGGACCTACAATGAGCAGTTCTTC. Protein product: CASSEIIGQLGTYNEQFF.

This chain's CDR3 is CASGAGTRVGEQYF. CDR3 bases: TGTGCCAGCGGCGCCGGGACTAGAGTAGGCGAGCAGTACTTC. V gene TRBV27 combines with J gene TRBJ2-7; 8 nucleotides align to TRBD2. Unmatched junction bases numbered 12, after V lost 8 bases and J lost 6 bases. Germline loops: CDR1 MNHEY, CDR2 SMNVEV (reference sequence). The CDR3 is made up of 14 amino acids.

This chain joins TRBV30 and TRBJ2-5, with 9 bases lining up with TRBD1. The junction had 5 bases not matched to a gene; V was cut back by 1 base and J by 2 bases. Germline CDR1 is GTSNPN and CDR2 is SVGIG (reference sequence). The CDR3 contains 15 residues. The CDR3 DNA reads TGTGCCTGGAGTGCTACAGGGGGCGCGCAAGAGACCCAGTACTTC. It is translated as CAWSATGGAQETQYF.

The rearrangement joins TRBV20-1 to TRBJ2-1; D ambiguous. CDR3 length: 14 amino acids. CDR1 and CDR2 (germline): DFQATT, SNEGSKA (reference sequence). Trimming removed 3 bases at V and 0 bases at J, with 9 bases between. CDR3 amino acids: CSASSQSSYNEQFF. DNA for the CDR3: TGCAGTGCTAGTAGTCAGTCCTCCTACAATGAGCAGTTCTTC.

The rearrangement joins TRBV27 to TRBJ2-7; 7 bases match TRBD2. CDR1 is MNHEY and CDR2 is SMNVEV in the germline V gene (reference sequence). The CDR3 runs 15 residues. V was pared by 3 bases and J by 4 bases, with 9 bases of the junction left unmatched. CDR3 sequence: CASSFFTGGPYEQYF. The CDR3 bases are TGTGCCAGCAGTTTCTTCACGGGAGGTCCATACGAGCAGTACTTC.

The chain combines TRBV30 with TRBJ1-1; 11 nucleotides line up with TRBD1. The CDR3 has 13 residues. CDR1 is GTSNPN and CDR2 is SVGIG in the germline V gene (reference sequence). The junction had 4 bases not matched to a gene; V was cut back by 5 bases and J by 5 bases. The CDR3 reads CAWWTGGYTEAFF. The DNA of the CDR3 is TGTGCCTGGTGGACAGGGGGCTATACTGAAGCTTTCTTT.

The V gene is TRBV19, the J gene TRBJ2-4; D possibly corresponds to TRBD1 (6 bases). This CDR3 comprises 15 residues. Trimming took 5 bases from V and 3 from J, leaving 14 bases between them. Germline V CDR1 and CDR2: LNHDA, SQIVND (reference sequence). The CDR3 sequence is CASSLTGRGKNIQYF. Written as DNA, the CDR3 is TGTGCCAGTAGTCTGACAGGACGAGGCAAAAACATTCAGTACTTC.

This chain joins TRBV24-1 and TRBJ2-1; TRBD2 agrees at 9 bases. Trimming removed 6 bases from V and 4 bases from J; junction bases left unmatched: 6. This CDR3 has 15 amino acids. CDR1 and CDR2 from the germline V gene are KGHDR and SFDVKD. This CDR3 is CATSLSGSGYNEQFF. DNA of the CDR3: TGTGCCACCAGTCTTAGCGGGAGCGGGTACAATGAGCAGTTCTTC.

The CDR3 nucleotides read TGTGCCAGCTCACCACCGGGGGGAAACCTTAACACTGAAGCTTTCTTT. Translating gives CASSPPGGNLNTEAFF. The chain recombines TRBV18 with TRBJ1-1, with D perhaps matching TRBD1 (5 bases). V lost 0 bases and J lost 2, with 13 bases in between. The CDR3 totals 16 residues. The V gene's germline CDR1 is KGHSH and CDR2 LQKENI.

This chain uses TRBV3-1 (or the pseudogene TRBV3-2) with TRBJ1-2, with no clear D. The V and J ends lost 0 bases and 4 bases respectively, with 9 bases between them. Germline V gives CDR1 LGHDT, CDR2 YNNKEL (reference sequence). The CDR3 is made up of 14 amino acids. The CDR3 sequence is CASSQDASTYGYTF. The CDR3 bases are TGTGCCAGCAGCCAAGACGCCAGTACCTATGGCTACACCTTC.

This rearrangement joins TRBV19 to TRBJ1-2; 7 nucleotides align to TRBD1. Trimming at V came to 7 bases and at J to 3 bases, leaving 8 bases not matched to a gene. CDR1 is LNHDA and CDR2 is SQIVND in the germline V gene (reference sequence). The CDR3 length is 14 residues. CDR3 region: CASISKGTDYGYTF. The CDR3 DNA follows: TGTGCCAGTATCTCGAAAGGGACAGACTATGGCTACACCTTC.

The chain has TRBV6-5 and TRBJ2-7; 7 bases fit TRBD2. Looked up from germline, CDR1 is MNHEY and CDR2 is SVGAGI. V was pared by 6 bases and J by 7 bases, with 12 bases of the junction left unmatched. This CDR3 comprises 14 residues. The CDR3 sequence: CASSPQAGPFEQYF. The CDR3 region has the DNA TGTGCCAGCAGCCCCCAAGCGGGACCTTTTGAGCAGTACTTC.

The V and J genes are TRBV13 and TRBJ2-3; the match to TRBD2 covers 8 bases. The CDR3 sequence is 17 residues long. Germline V lookup: CDR1 PRHDT, CDR2 FYEKMQ (reference sequence). Trimming cost V 4 bases and J 5 bases; bases outside gene matches: 14. The CDR3 DNA sequence: TGTGCCAGCAGCTCCCCTCGACCGGGACTAGTATTAGATACGCAGTATTTT. Protein product: CASSSPRPGLVLDTQYF.

This chain connects TRBV4-2 to TRBJ2-2, with 8 positions matching TRBD2. The length of the CDR3 is 14 residues. V shed 7 bases, J shed 5 bases, and the junction held 6 bases outside the gene matches. CDR1 is LGHNA, CDR2 YNFKEQ, per germline. As DNA, the CDR3 is TGTGCCAGCAACCAGGGCGGGAGGACCGGGGAGCTGTTTTTT. Amino acid sequence: CASNQGGRTGELFF.

The V call is TRBV10-3, the J call TRBJ1-4; possibly TRBD1 for D (6 bases). The CDR3 contains 15 residues. The germline V gene encodes CDR1 ENHRY and CDR2 SYGVKD. V gave up 6 bases and J gave up 6 bases, with 17 bases separating them. CDR3 protein: CAIRGGGRDDEKLFF. In nucleotides, the CDR3 is TGTGCCATCAGAGGTGGGGGCAGGGACGATGAAAAACTGTTTTTT.

The chain recombines TRBV5-1 with TRBJ1-2, with 8 nucleotides matching TRBD1. The germline CDR1 and CDR2 sequences are SGHRS and YFSETQ. This CDR3 region has 17 residues. Trimming removed 3 bases from V and 4 bases from J; junction bases left unmatched: 14. The CDR3 bases are TGCGCCAGCAGCTCACCGAAGACAGGGGACTTGACCTATGGCTACACCTTC. Amino acids: CASSSPKTGDLTYGYTF.

The chain has TRBV5-1 and TRBJ1-2; no reliable D call. Germline CDR1 is SGHRS and CDR2 is YFSETQ. The CDR3 spans 13 residues. V lost 0 bases and J 9 bases, leaving 12 bases between the germline ends. The CDR3 region is CASSLDSGRSYTF. The CDR3 DNA sequence: TGCGCCAGCAGCTTGGATTCGGGAAGAAGCTACACCTTC. Based on the CDR3 plus reference TRBV5-1 and TRBJ1-2, the full variable domain is KAGVTQTPRYLIKTRGQQVTLSCSPISGHRSVSWYQQTPGQGLQFLFEYFSETQRNKGNFPGRFSGRQFSNSRSEMNVSTLELGDSALYLCASSLDSGRSYTFGSGTRLTVV.

V gene TRBV3-1 (or the pseudogene TRBV3-2) combines with J gene TRBJ1-1; 8 positions agree with TRBD1. Germline loops: CDR1 LGHDT, CDR2 YNNKEL (reference sequence). Losses at the gene ends were 6 bases for V and 1 base for J; bases not matched to a gene: 10. This CDR3 is built from 16 residues. DNA for the CDR3: TGTGCCAGCAGTCAGACAGGGGTATACGCGAACACTGAAGCTTTCTTT. Protein: CASSQTGVYANTEAFF.

V usage is TRBV6-1 and J usage is TRBJ1-1; D unclear. CDR1 is MNHNS and CDR2 is SASEGT in the germline V gene. This CDR3 has 14 residues. Trimming stripped 0 bases from V and 5 bases from J, with 10 bases between. The CDR3 sequence: CASSEARAFTEAFF. CDR3 DNA: TGTGCCAGCAGTGAAGCGCGGGCGTTTACTGAAGCTTTCTTT.

This clone showed up just a few times. The V and J genes are TRBV7-9 and TRBJ2-7; 11 bases line up with TRBD2. CDR1 is SEHNR and CDR2 is FQNEAQ in the germline V gene (reference sequence). Germline trimming cut 4 bases from V and 5 bases from J; bases unmatched to any gene: 4. The CDR3 contains 14 residues. The CDR3 here is CASSSKLAGDEQYF. The DNA for the CDR3 is TGTGCCAGCAGCTCGAAACTAGCGGGAGACGAGCAGTACTTC.

The chain recombines TRBV9 with TRBJ2-7; TRBD2 agrees at 12 bases. The junction had 0 bases not matched to a gene; V was cut back by 0 bases and J by 2 bases. The CDR3 has 15 residues. The V gene's germline CDR1 is SGDLS and CDR2 YYNGEE. Written as DNA, the CDR3 is TGTGCCAGCAGCGTAGGGACTAGCGGGACCTACGAGCAGTACTTC. It specifies CASSVGTSGTYEQYF.

This rearrangement joins TRBV10-3 to TRBJ1-3, with 10 positions matching TRBD1. The CDR3 length is 17 residues. Trimming removed 4 bases from V and 0 bases from J; junction bases left unmatched: 6. CDR1 and CDR2 from the germline V gene are ENHRY and SYGVKD. The CDR3 coding sequence is TGTGCCATCAGTGGGGTTCGGACAGGGGGCTCTGGAAACACCATATATTTT. Protein: CAISGVRTGGSGNTIYF.